The entry below gives a single TCR beta chain sequence along with its context. Its antigen remains unidentified. Time point here: week 35, safety follow-up. Doses of 300 ug of mutant IDH1 20-mer peptide were given with topical imiquimod. These data belong to a study of a mutant IDH1 vaccine in newly diagnosed glioma. As for the study in general: Of the patients given treatment, roughly 60% were male and about 38% were female, and a mean age of roughly 40 years was recorded. Previous treatment comprised radiotherapy, temozolomide, or both, mostly both.

Findings and caveats of the study: It was about 92% of patients that developed vaccine-induced immune responses.

Assay used: immunoSEQ multiplex PCR; TCRdb lists only in-frame clones, some missing. The sample includes roughly 30,000 clones, about 80% of them seen just once. The V gene's germline CDR1 is LGHNT and CDR2 FRNRAP. The CDR3 runs to 14 residues. J lost 6 bases, V lost 5 bases, and 5 bases had no gene match. V gene TRBV12-5 combines with J gene TRBJ1-4, with TRBD1 matching over 8 bases. This specimen was PBMCs, taken from a glioma patient whose treatment included an IDH1 peptide vaccine. The clonotype was recovered from a woman between 35 and 50 years old with glioma. The CDR3, as DNA: TGTGCTAGTGGTCCCGGGACAGGAGATGAAAAACTGTTTTTT. It translates to CASGPGTGDEKLFF.